This T cell receptor (beta chain) stems from a study of shared clonotypes between healthy human individuals. Findings and caveats of the study: Large sequencing depth failed to make sorted-subset sequencing complete, rarefaction showed.

The CDR3 contains 13 residues. V shed 1 base and J shed 7 bases, with 7 bases lying between them. CDR1 and CDR2 from the germline V gene are MGHRA and YSYEKL. Assay execution took place at the deep level. Sequencing was performed with immunoSEQ multiplex PCR; in TCRdb, only in-frame clones are kept and a portion is missing. The sample has some 660,000 clones; around 73% are singletons. As for this clone: Its antigen remains unidentified.

Naive CD45RA+ and memory CD45RA-negative subsets were split from CD4+ cells. This sequence was found in a woman aged 25-40 years in good health. The genes are TRBV4-1 and TRBJ1-4; D ambiguous. Sequencing used memory CD4+ T cells sorted from blood. Subset of the sample: CD45RA-negative fraction. The CDR3 nucleotides read TGCGCCAGCAGCCAAGGATGGGCTGAAAAACTGTTTTTT. Translation gives CASSQGWAEKLFF.